These T cell receptor beta chains were read from a single sample in a study of glioma-infiltrating T cells. MiXCR was run by TCRdb on the multiplex PCR reads, yielding one entry per CDR3 protein. The repertoire holds 100,000 to 150,000 distinct CDR3 sequences, with under 30% as singletons. Sequencing used glioma tissue, nonneoplastic brain tissue, or PBMCs (not recorded which). The receptors derive from a human donor with low-grade glioma or glioblastoma, undergoing nonglioma brain surgery, or in good health (not recorded which). CDR3s include the opening cysteine and the closing phenylalanine or tryptophan. The D gene is left open where the match is weak. Where a row states a size, it is once, few, many or the class of an expanded clone; other rows omit it.

CDR3aa	CDR3nt	v_gene	j_gene	d_gene	abundance
CASTGASNQPQHF	TGTGCCAGCACGGGGGCTAGCAATCAGCCCCAGCATTTT	TRBV28	TRBJ1-5	-	many
CASSLTPRSGSYNEQFF	TGTGCCAGCAGTTTAACCCCCAGGAGCGGATCCTACAATGAGCAGTTCTTC	TRBV28	TRBJ2-1	-	few
CASSQGQGAPKTQYF	TGCGCCAGCAGCCAAGGACAGGGGGCGCCGAAGACCCAGTACTTC	TRBV4-1	TRBJ2-5	TRBD1	-
CASSQDWRASNEQFF	TGCGCCAGCAGCCAAGATTGGAGGGCTAGCAATGAGCAGTTCTTC	TRBV4-1	TRBJ2-1	-	many
CASSMGREQFF	TGTGCCAGCAGCATGGGGAGAGAGCAGTTCTTC	TRBV5-6	TRBJ2-1	-	-
CSASGPPKTQYF	TGCAGTGCCTCGGGACCCCCGAAGACCCAGTACTTC	TRBV20-1	TRBJ2-5	-	-
CASTLGQSSNEQFF	TGTGCCAGCACTTTAGGACAGTCTTCCAATGAGCAGTTCTTC	TRBV12-3/TRBV12-4	TRBJ2-1	-	few
CASSMNADTQYF	TGTGCCAGTAGTATGAACGCAGATACGCAGTATTTT	TRBV19	TRBJ2-3	-	few
CARAPPRTGRTEAFF	TGTGCCAGAGCACCGCCCAGGACAGGGCGAACTGAAGCTTTCTTT	TRBV2	TRBJ1-1	TRBD1	-
CASSDRGLYNSPLHF	TGTGCCAGCTCGGACAGGGGGCTATACAATTCACCCCTCCACTTT	TRBV18	TRBJ1-6	TRBD1	-
CASSWAVGSTDTQYF	TGTGCCAGCAGCTGGGCCGTGGGGAGCACAGATACGCAGTATTTT	TRBV11-2	TRBJ2-3	-	-
CATSRGTSGGQETQYF	TGTGCCACCAGCAGAGGGACTAGCGGGGGACAAGAGACCCAGTACTTC	TRBV15	TRBJ2-5	TRBD2	few
CSVGRGVKTQYF	TGCAGCGTTGGAAGGGGTGTGAAGACCCAGTACTTC	TRBV29-1	TRBJ2-5	-	many
CASRAGLGGTGELFF	TGTGCCAGCAGGGCAGGGTTAGGTGGCACCGGGGAGCTGTTTTTT	TRBV7-2	TRBJ2-2	-	-
CASIDRMGIYGYTF	TGTGCCAGTATTGACAGGATGGGAATATATGGCTACACCTTC	TRBV19	TRBJ1-2	-	-
CSAQVTGNQPQHF	TGCAGCGCCCAGGTCACCGGCAATCAGCCCCAGCATTTT	TRBV29-1	TRBJ1-5	-	many